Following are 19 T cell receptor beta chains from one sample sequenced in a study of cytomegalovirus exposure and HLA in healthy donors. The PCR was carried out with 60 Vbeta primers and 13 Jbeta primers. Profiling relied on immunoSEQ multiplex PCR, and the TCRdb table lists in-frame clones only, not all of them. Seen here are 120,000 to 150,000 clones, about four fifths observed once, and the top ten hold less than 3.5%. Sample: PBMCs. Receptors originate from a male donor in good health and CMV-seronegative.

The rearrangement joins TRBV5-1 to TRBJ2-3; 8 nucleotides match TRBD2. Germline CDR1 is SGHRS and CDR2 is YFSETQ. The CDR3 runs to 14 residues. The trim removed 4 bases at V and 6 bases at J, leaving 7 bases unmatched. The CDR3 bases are TGCGCCAGCAGCGGGGGACTAGTAACCGATACGCAGTATTTT. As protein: CASSGGLVTDTQYF.

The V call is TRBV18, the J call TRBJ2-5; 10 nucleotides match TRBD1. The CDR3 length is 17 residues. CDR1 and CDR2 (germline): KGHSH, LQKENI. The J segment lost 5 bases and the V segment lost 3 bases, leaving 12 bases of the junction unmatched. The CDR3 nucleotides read TGTGCCAGCTCACCGCCGACAGGGGGCAGAGAGTCGGAGACCCAGTACTTC. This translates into CASSPPTGGRESETQYF.

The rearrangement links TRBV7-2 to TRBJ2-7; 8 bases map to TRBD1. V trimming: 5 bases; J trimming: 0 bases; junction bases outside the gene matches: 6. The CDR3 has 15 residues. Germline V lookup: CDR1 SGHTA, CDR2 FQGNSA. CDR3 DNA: TGTGCCAGCAGCACCGGACAGGGCATCTCCTACGAGCAGTACTTC. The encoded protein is CASSTGQGISYEQYF.

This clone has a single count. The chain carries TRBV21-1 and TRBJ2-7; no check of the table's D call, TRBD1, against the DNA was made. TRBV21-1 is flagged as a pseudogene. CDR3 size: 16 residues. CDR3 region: CASSKGLRDRAYEQYF. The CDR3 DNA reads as TGTGCCAGCAGCAAAGGCCTCCGGGACAGGGCCTACGAGCAGTACTTC.

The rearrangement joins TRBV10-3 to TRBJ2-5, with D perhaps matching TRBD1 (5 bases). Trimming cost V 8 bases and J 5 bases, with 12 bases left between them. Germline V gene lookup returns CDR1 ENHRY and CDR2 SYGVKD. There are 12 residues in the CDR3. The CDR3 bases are TGTGCCATCGGGGCGGACCCCGAGACCCAGTACTTC. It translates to CAIGADPETQYF.

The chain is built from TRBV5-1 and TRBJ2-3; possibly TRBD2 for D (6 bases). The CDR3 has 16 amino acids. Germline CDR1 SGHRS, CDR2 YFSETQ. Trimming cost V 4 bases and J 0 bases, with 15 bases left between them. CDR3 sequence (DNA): TGCGCCAGCAGCGGGGGGTTAAGACCTAGCACAGATACGCAGTATTTT. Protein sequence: CASSGGLRPSTDTQYF.

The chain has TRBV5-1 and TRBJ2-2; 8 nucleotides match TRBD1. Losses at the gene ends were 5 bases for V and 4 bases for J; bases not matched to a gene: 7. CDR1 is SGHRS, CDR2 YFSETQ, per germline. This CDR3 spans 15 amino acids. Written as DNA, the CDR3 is TGCGCCAGCAGATCTGAGACAGGGGTCACCGGGGAGCTGTTTTTT. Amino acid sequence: CASRSETGVTGELFF.

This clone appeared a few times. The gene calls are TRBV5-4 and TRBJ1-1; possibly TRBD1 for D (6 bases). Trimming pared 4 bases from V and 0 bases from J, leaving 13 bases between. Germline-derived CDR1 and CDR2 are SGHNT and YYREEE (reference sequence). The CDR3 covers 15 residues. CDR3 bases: TGTGCCAGCAGCGCCACAGGGAACCTGAACACTGAAGCTTTCTTT. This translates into CASSATGNLNTEAFF.

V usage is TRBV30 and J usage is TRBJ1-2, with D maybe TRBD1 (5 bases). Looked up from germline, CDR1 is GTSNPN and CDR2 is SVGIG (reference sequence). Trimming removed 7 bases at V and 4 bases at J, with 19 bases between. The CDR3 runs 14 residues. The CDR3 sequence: CAYKPWGGTYGYTF. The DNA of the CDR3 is TGTGCCTACAAACCCTGGGGAGGGACCTATGGCTACACCTTC.

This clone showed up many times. The DNA of the CDR3 is TGTGCCACTAGGTTGGAGGCTAGCGGGGCCAATGAGCAGTTCTTC. Amino acids: CATRLEASGANEQFF. This chain links TRBV6-1 with TRBJ2-1; TRBD2 agrees at 9 bases. V shed 10 bases, J shed 6 bases, and the junction held 13 bases outside the gene matches. CDR3 length equals 15 residues. Per germline, CDR1 MNHNS and CDR2 SASEGT.

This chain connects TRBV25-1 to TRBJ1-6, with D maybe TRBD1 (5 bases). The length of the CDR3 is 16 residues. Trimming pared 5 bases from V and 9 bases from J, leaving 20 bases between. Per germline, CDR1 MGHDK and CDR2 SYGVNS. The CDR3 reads CASSHARGQRGSPLHF. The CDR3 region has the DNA TGTGCCAGCAGTCACGCCCGGGGCCAGCGGGGTTCACCCCTCCACTTT.

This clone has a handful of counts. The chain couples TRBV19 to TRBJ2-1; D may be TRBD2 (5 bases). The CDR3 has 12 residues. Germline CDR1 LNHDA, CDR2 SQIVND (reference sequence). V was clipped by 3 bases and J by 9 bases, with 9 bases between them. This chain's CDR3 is CASSIRGGEQFF. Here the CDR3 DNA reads TGTGCCAGTAGTATTCGGGGTGGTGAGCAGTTCTTC.

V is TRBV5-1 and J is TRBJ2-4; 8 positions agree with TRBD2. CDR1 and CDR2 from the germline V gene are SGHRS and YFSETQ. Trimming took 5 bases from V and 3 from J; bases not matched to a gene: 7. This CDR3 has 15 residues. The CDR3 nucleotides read TGCGCCAGCAGACAACCCGGGGGGGGCAAAAACATTCAGTACTTC. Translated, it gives CASRQPGGGKNIQYF.

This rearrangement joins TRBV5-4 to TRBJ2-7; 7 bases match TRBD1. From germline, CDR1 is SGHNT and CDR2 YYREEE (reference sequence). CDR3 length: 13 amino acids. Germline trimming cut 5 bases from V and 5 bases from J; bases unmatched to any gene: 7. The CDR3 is CASRRQGSHEQYF. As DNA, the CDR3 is TGTGCCAGCAGAAGACAGGGTTCCCACGAGCAGTACTTC. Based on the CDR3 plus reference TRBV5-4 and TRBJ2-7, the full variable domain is ETGVTQSPTHLIKTRGQQVTLRCSSQSGHNTVSWYQQALGQGPQFIFQYYREEENGRGNFPPRFSGLQFPNYSSELNVNALELDDSALYLCASRRQGSHEQYFGPGTRLTVT.

The CDR3 DNA reads as TGTGCCAGCTCACCACCGATGTCTAGTCCACGGGAGACCCAGTACTTC. Translating gives CASSPPMSSPRETQYF. The chain links TRBV18 to TRBJ2-5; D remains unclear. The V and J ends lost 0 bases and 5 bases respectively, with 16 bases between them. CDR3 size: 16 residues. CDR1 and CDR2 from the germline V gene are KGHSH and LQKENI. Supplemented by reference TRBV18 and TRBJ2-5, the full variable domain reads NAGVMQNPRHLVRRRGQEARLRCSPMKGHSHVYWYRQLPEEGLKFMVYLQKENIIDESGMPKERFSAEFPKEGPSILRIQQVVRGDSAAYFCASSPPMSSPRETQYFGPGTRLLVL.

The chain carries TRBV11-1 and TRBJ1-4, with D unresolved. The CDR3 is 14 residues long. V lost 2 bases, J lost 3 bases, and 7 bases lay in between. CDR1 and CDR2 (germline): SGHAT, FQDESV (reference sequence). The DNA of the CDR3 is TGTGCCAGCAGCTTACGAGAGGCTAATGAAAAACTGTTTTTT. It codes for CASSLREANEKLFF.

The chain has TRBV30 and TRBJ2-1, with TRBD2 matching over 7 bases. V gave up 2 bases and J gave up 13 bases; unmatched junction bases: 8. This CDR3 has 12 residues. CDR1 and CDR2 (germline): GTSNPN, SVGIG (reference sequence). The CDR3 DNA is TGTGCCTGGAGTCGGACTAGTGGCTCTCAGTTCTTC. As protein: CAWSRTSGSQFF.

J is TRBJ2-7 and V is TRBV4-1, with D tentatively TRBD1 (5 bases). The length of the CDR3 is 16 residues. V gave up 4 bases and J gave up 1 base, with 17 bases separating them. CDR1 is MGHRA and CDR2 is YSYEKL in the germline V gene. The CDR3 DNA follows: TGCGCCAGCAGCCCGATACTATTGACAGCTTCCTACGAGCAGTACTTC. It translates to CASSPILLTASYEQYF.

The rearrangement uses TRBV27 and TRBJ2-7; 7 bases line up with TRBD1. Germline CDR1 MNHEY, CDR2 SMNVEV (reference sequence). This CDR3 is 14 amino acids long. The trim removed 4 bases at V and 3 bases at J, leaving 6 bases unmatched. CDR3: CASSSGTVFYEQYF. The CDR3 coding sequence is TGTGCCAGCAGTTCCGGGACAGTCTTCTACGAGCAGTACTTC.